The 25 T cell receptor beta chains given below trace back to one sample, sequenced in a study of regulatory T cells in long-lasting Graves disease. Investigators prepared the TCR beta libraries by applying iRepertoire HTBI primers and Arm-PCR of CDR3 regions. From the multiplex PCR reads, TCRdb called clonotypes with MiXCR, one entry per CDR3 protein. The table lists about 430,000 distinct CDR3 sequences, over 14% of them singletons, with about 8.3% in the top ten. As for time point: newly diagnosed GD, antithyroid drugs for less than 3 months. Making the TCR library involved RNA that had been extracted from PBMCs. The data also belong to a second study, concerning T cells in Graves' hyperthyroidism and ophthalmopathy.

The material was peripheral blood mononuclear cells (PBMCs), obtained at new diagnosis, from a patient treated with antithyroid drugs. The receptor source for this set is a woman aged 40 to 50 with Graves disease.

In regard to this clonotype: This may stem from a read error, because a much larger clone lies one nucleotide away. This chain connects TRBV27 to TRBJ1-6, with 7 bases fitting TRBD1. The germline gives CDR1 MNHEY, CDR2 SMNVEV (reference sequence). The length of the CDR3 is 14 residues. The CDR3 region is CASTPGTANSSLHF. CDR3 bases: TGTGCCAGCACCCCCGGGACAGCTAATTCATCCCTCCACTTT.

This clonotype was found a few times. V is TRBV11-3 and J is TRBJ2-6; 7 bases align to TRBD1. This CDR3 has 20 residues. Unmatched junction bases numbered 11, after V lost 0 bases and J lost 0 bases. The V gene's germline CDR1 is SGHNT and CDR2 YENEEA. The CDR3 coding sequence is TGTGCCAGCAGCTTAGAACTCCCGGAACAGGGGAGCTCTGGGGCCAACGTCCTGACTTTC. This gives the protein CASSLELPEQGSSGANVLTF.

The chain carries TRBV19 and TRBJ2-7; maybe TRBD1 (5 bases). Trimming stripped 3 bases from V and 6 bases from J, with 27 bases between. Germline CDR1 reads LNHDA; CDR2 reads SQIVND (reference sequence). This CDR3 spans 18 amino acids. The CDR3 is CASSIMNSLDSFKCEQYF. The CDR3 coding sequence is TGTGCCAGTAGTATTATGAACTCCCTAGACAGCTTCAAATGCGAGCAGTACTTC.

There are many counts of this clonotype. This chain connects TRBV5-1 to TRBJ2-5; TRBD1 aligns across 7 bases. Germline trimming cut 4 bases from V and 1 base from J; bases unmatched to any gene: 4. CDR3 length: 14 amino acids. Germline-derived CDR1 and CDR2 are SGHRS and YFSETQ. CDR3 nucleotides: TGCGCCAGCAGCCGGGACAGTTTCCAAGAGACCCAGTACTTC. Amino acids: CASSRDSFQETQYF. Full variable domain (remainder filled in from reference TRBV5-1 and TRBJ2-5): KAGVTQTPRYLIKTRGQQVTLSCSPISGHRSVSWYQQTPGQGLQFLFEYFSETQRNKGNFPGRFSGRQFSNSRSEMNVSTLELGDSALYLCASSRDSFQETQYFGPGTRLLVL.

The V and J genes are TRBV5-5 and TRBJ2-7, with TRBD1 as a possible D gene (5 bases). The germline V gene encodes CDR1 SGHKS and CDR2 YYEKEE (reference sequence). The CDR3 runs to 13 residues. V lost 0 bases and J 4 bases, leaving 8 bases between the germline ends. The CDR3 loop reads CASSLVTEYEQYF. The CDR3 nucleotides are TGTGCCAGCAGCTTGGTGACAGAATACGAGCAGTACTTC.

This clonotype was seen only a few times. CDR3 in amino acids: CATSSSRTSISYNEQFF. CDR3 coding DNA: TGTGCCACCAGCAGCTCCCGGACATCCATCTCCTACAATGAGCAGTTCTTC. This rearrangement joins TRBV15 to TRBJ2-1; TRBD1 might be the D (5 bases). CDR1 and CDR2 (germline): LNHNV, YYDKDF (reference sequence). V lost 3 bases and J 0 bases, leaving 15 bases between the germline ends. The CDR3 length is 17 residues.

This clonotype has ten or more counts. This chain uses TRBV5-1 with TRBJ2-5; no clear D. The CDR3 has 13 amino acids. Germline CDR1 SGHRS, CDR2 YFSETQ. The V end was cut by 0 bases, the J end by 5 bases, with 8 bases between. Here the CDR3 reads CASSLEARETQYF. The CDR3 DNA reads as TGCGCCAGCAGCTTGGAGGCCCGTGAGACCCAGTACTTC.

This clonotype has ten or more counts. CDR3 nucleotide sequence: TGTGCCAGCAGCCAATACACTAGCGGGAGCCAAGAGACCCAGTACTTC. It specifies CASSQYTSGSQETQYF. The rearrangement links TRBV27 to TRBJ2-5; 11 nucleotides agree with TRBD2. From germline, CDR1 is MNHEY and CDR2 SMNVEV (reference sequence). The CDR3 runs 16 residues. V was pared by 6 bases and J by 1 base, with 7 bases of the junction left unmatched.

There are a few counts of this clonotype. The chain joins TRBV5-6 to TRBJ1-2; D is unresolved. This CDR3 contains 16 residues. Germline CDR1 SGHDT, CDR2 YYEEEE. Trimming removed 4 bases from V and 0 bases from J, with 16 bases in between. CDR3 sequence: CASSRSRMGTNYGYTF. The DNA for the CDR3 is TGTGCCAGCAGCCGTAGCAGGATGGGGACTAACTATGGCTACACCTTC.

The chain joins TRBV28 to TRBJ2-1; 8 bases fit TRBD1. With 6 bases clipped from V and 4 bases from J, the junction kept 8 bases outside the gene matches. The germline gives CDR1 MDHEN, CDR2 SYDVKM. CDR3 length equals 15 residues. In nucleotides, the CDR3 is TGTGCCAGCAGGAGAACTCAGGGGGCGTACAATGAGCAGTTCTTC. Its protein is CASRRTQGAYNEQFF.

The genes are TRBV6-5 and TRBJ1-2; D is unresolved. The V end lost 2 bases, the J end lost 1 base, and 14 bases lay between the germline ends. This CDR3 spans 16 amino acids. Germline V gene data show CDR1 as MNHEY and CDR2 as SVGAGI. CDR3 residues: CASSYRRQAINYGYTF. In nucleotides, the CDR3 is TGTGCCAGCAGTTACCGTCGTCAGGCCATTAACTATGGCTACACCTTC.

This clonotype was picked up many times. The chain uses TRBV10-3 and TRBJ1-5; D is unclear. The germline CDR1 and CDR2 sequences are ENHRY and SYGVKD. The CDR3 extends over 13 amino acids. Trimming took 2 bases from V and 7 from J, leaving 9 bases between them. DNA for the CDR3: TGTGCCATCAGTGAGGAGCTAGGCCAGCCCCAGCATTTT. It translates to CAISEELGQPQHF.

This clonotype has just a few counts. The chain is built from TRBV28 and TRBJ2-7; D is possibly TRBD1 or TRBD2 (5 bases each). The V gene lost 2 bases and the J gene lost 4 bases, with 12 bases spanning the gap. Germline V gene sequence: CDR1 MDHEN, CDR2 SYDVKM. This CDR3 spans 14 amino acids. The CDR3 sequence: CASSLRDGLYEQYF. CDR3 in DNA: TGTGCCAGCAGTTTAAGGGACGGACTTTACGAGCAGTACTTC.

This clonotype came up a few times. This chain connects TRBV15 to TRBJ1-5, with D possibly matching TRBD1 (5 bases). The CDR3 sequence is 17 residues long. The V and J ends lost 0 bases and 3 bases respectively, with 15 bases between them. Germline CDR1 and CDR2: LNHNV and YYDKDF (reference sequence). The CDR3 sequence is CATSRDHSTGDNQPQHF. The CDR3 nucleotides are TGTGCCACCAGCAGAGATCACTCCACAGGAGACAATCAGCCCCAGCATTTT.

With regard to this clonotype: A much larger clone differs from this one at a single base, so this may be a read error. The V call is TRBV2, the J call TRBJ1-5; 11 positions agree with TRBD1. The V gene's germline CDR1 is SNHLY and CDR2 FYNNEI. V was clipped by 5 bases and J by 5 bases; unmatched bases: 5. The CDR3 is 15 amino acids. The CDR3 here is CASSTDRGLDQPQHF. The CDR3 bases are TGTGCCAGCAGTACGGACAGGGGGCTGGATCAGCCCCAGCATTTT.

V usage is TRBV4-1 and J usage is TRBJ2-2; D unresolved. The germline V and J ends were trimmed by 0 bases and 5 bases, with 13 bases remaining between them. CDR3 length: 16 amino acids. Germline CDR1 is MGHRA and CDR2 is YSYEKL. CDR3 sequence (DNA): TGCGCCAGCAGCCAAGACCCCCGGCTGGGGACCGGGGAGCTGTTTTTT. Protein product: CASSQDPRLGTGELFF.

The gene calls are TRBV28 and TRBJ2-1; no definite D call. CDR3 length: 14 amino acids. Germline values: CDR1 MDHEN, CDR2 SYDVKM. Trimming took off 5 bases at V and 2 bases at J, with 10 bases between the two ends. CDR3 amino acids: CASSLVDPYNEQFF. Written as DNA, the CDR3 is TGTGCCAGCAGTCTTGTCGATCCCTACAATGAGCAGTTCTTC.

Only a few counts were recorded for this clonotype. The chain employs TRBV4-1 and TRBJ1-6; no definite D call. The V gene lost 0 bases and the J gene lost 1 base, with 13 bases spanning the gap. The CDR3 length is 18 residues. Per germline, CDR1 MGHRA and CDR2 YSYEKL. The CDR3 sequence: CASSQDPLTGSYNSPLHF. CDR3 nucleotide sequence: TGCGCCAGCAGCCAAGATCCCCTCACGGGGTCCTATAATTCACCCCTCCACTTT.

This clonotype was found many times. The CDR3 DNA follows: TGTGCCAGCAGTACGGACAGGATAAACTATGGCTACACCTTC. Protein: CASSTDRINYGYTF. The chain couples TRBV12-3 or TRBV12-4 to TRBJ1-2, with 7 positions matching TRBD1. The J segment lost 2 bases and the V segment lost 5 bases, leaving 5 bases of the junction unmatched. The CDR3 covers 14 residues.

In this sample, this clonotype turned up many times. V is TRBV11-2 and J is TRBJ2-7; no firm D call. The germline V gene encodes CDR1 SGHAT and CDR2 FQNNGV. This CDR3 comprises 15 residues. Trimming stripped 0 bases from V and 7 bases from J, with 16 bases between. The CDR3 DNA is TGTGCCAGCAGCTTAGACCGGACGGTTCTTGTAGAGCAGTACTTC. Translation: CASSLDRTVLVEQYF.

This clonotype has a count of ten or more. The rearrangement uses TRBV10-3 and TRBJ1-2, with 8 bases matching TRBD1. The CDR3 consists of 14 residues. The ends lost 4 bases at V and 0 bases at J; junction bases unmatched: 1. CDR1 is ENHRY and CDR2 is SYGVKD in the germline V gene. The CDR3 DNA follows: TGTGCCATCAGTGGACAGGGGACTAACTATGGCTACACCTTC. It encodes CAISGQGTNYGYTF.

There are many counts of this clonotype. The V call is TRBV6-1, the J call TRBJ2-7; D is unclear. Deletions cut 6 bases from V and 0 bases from J, with 9 bases between. Looked up from germline, CDR1 is MNHNS and CDR2 is SASEGT. This CDR3 has 13 residues. The CDR3 sequence is CASRRTSSYEQYF. CDR3 DNA sequence: TGTGCCAGCAGACGGACCTCCTCCTACGAGCAGTACTTC.

The gene calls are TRBV2 and TRBJ2-3, with TRBD2 identical over 10 bases. CDR1 is SNHLY and CDR2 is FYNNEI in the germline V gene. This CDR3 has 15 amino acids. The junction had 8 bases not matched to a gene; V was cut back by 5 bases and J by 6 bases. In nucleotides, the CDR3 is TGTGCCAGCAGTCCCCCTAGCGGGAGTGCTGATACGCAGTATTTT. Its protein is CASSPPSGSADTQYF.

The gene calls are TRBV9 and TRBJ2-1; D might be TRBD1 or TRBD2, each matching 5 bases. V was shortened by 3 bases and J by 7 bases, with 17 bases between the two germline ends. This CDR3 comprises 15 residues. Germline loops: CDR1 SGDLS, CDR2 YYNGEE. The CDR3 is CASSASGALGNEQFF. The CDR3 DNA is TGTGCCAGCAGCGCGTCCGGGGCACTAGGAAATGAGCAGTTCTTC.

This clonotype was detected ten times or more. This chain uses TRBV20-1 with TRBJ2-3, with 8 bases matching TRBD2. CDR3 length equals 15 residues. The V gene's germline CDR1 is DFQATT and CDR2 SNEGSKA (reference sequence). V gave up 3 bases and J gave up 7 bases; unmatched junction bases: 12. The CDR3 here is CSARGDREGRYTQYF. The CDR3 DNA reads TGCAGTGCTAGGGGCGACCGGGAGGGCCGGTATACGCAGTATTTT.